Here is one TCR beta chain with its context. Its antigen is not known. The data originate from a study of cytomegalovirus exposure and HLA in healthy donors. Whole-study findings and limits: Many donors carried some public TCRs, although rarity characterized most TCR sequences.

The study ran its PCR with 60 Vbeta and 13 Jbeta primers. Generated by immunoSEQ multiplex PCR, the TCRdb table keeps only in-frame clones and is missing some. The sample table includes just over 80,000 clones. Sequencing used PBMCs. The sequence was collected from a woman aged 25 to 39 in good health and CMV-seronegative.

In nucleotides, the CDR3 is TGTGCCAGCGGGGACTGGACGGTTGCCTACGAGCAGTACTTC. It translates to CASGDWTVAYEQYF. V usage is TRBV6-1 and J usage is TRBJ2-7, with a weak D call TRBD2 (6 bases). Trimming pared 8 bases from V and 2 bases from J, leaving 16 bases between. The CDR3 spans 14 residues. Per the germline V gene, CDR1 is MNHNS and CDR2 is SASEGT.